The 27 T cell receptor beta chains in this list originate from one sample, sequenced in a study of blood T cell repertoires in COVID-19 (dated by TCRdb to 2018 to 2020). Libraries were built with the immunoSEQ multiplex PCR assay. Held by TCRdb, this immuneACCESS table contains in-frame sequences only and omits some clones. Under half of the omission traces to an unresolved V gene where checked; the cause of the rest is unknown. The sample includes 200,000 to 300,000 clones, with around 84% observed a single time. The ten biggest clones cover 3.5% to 5% of the sample. Source material: peripheral blood. All receptors come from a man in his 60s with acute or convalescent COVID-19.

The CDR3: CSVAGSGLAGTASTDTQYF. CDR3 in DNA: TGCAGCGTTGCAGGGAGCGGACTAGCGGGGACCGCGAGCACAGATACGCAGTATTTT. V is TRBV29-1 and J is TRBJ2-3; 12 positions agree with TRBD2. The CDR3 loop spans 19 amino acids. V was clipped by 4 bases and J by 0 bases; unmatched bases: 14. The germline CDR1 and CDR2 sequences are SQVTM and ANQGSEA.

This chain uses TRBV28 with TRBJ2-7, with D perhaps TRBD2 (6 bases). This CDR3 is built from 13 residues. V gave up 8 bases and J gave up 3 bases, with 14 bases separating them. Germline CDR1 reads MDHEN; CDR2 reads SYDVKM. The CDR3 nucleotides read TGTGCCAGCGGGGGGTCTCCATACTACGAGCAGTACTTC. This codes for CASGGSPYYEQYF.

This clone was found a few times. V usage is TRBV9 and J usage is TRBJ1-6; 7 nucleotides align to TRBD1. CDR3 length: 15 amino acids. Per the germline V gene, CDR1 is SGDLS and CDR2 is YYNGEE. J was trimmed by 9 bases and V by 4 bases; bases with no gene match: 10. CDR3 nucleotides: TGTGCCAGCAGCCCCCAGACAGGGTCCCGTTCACCCCTCCACTTT. Translated, it gives CASSPQTGSRSPLHF.

Here the CDR3 DNA reads TGTGCCAGCAGGACAGGACGTAATGCTAACTATGGCTACACCTTC. It yields the protein CASRTGRNANYGYTF. The rearrangement joins TRBV2 to TRBJ1-2; possible D gene TRBD1, 6 bases. The germline CDR1 and CDR2 sequences are SNHLY and FYNNEI. V gave up 6 bases and J gave up 0 bases, with 14 bases separating them. The CDR3 has 15 amino acids.

The chain links TRBV15 to TRBJ1-1; D is undetermined. In germline, CDR1 is LNHNV, CDR2 YYDKDF (reference sequence). V lost 4 bases to trimming and J lost 6 bases, with 18 bases between them. The CDR3 has 15 residues. CDR3 amino acids: CATSNFGEANAEAFF. The DNA for the CDR3 is TGTGCCACCAGCAATTTCGGCGAGGCAAACGCTGAAGCTTTCTTT.

The chain joins TRBV18 to TRBJ2-1; D possibly corresponds to TRBD2 (7 bases). The CDR3 loop spans 14 amino acids. Germline values: CDR1 KGHSH, CDR2 LQKENI. V shed 4 bases and J shed 3 bases, with 10 bases lying between them. The DNA of the CDR3 is TGTGCCAGCTCACGGGGGGGCGACTACAATGAGCAGTTCTTC. This gives the protein CASSRGGDYNEQFF.

This clone was seen a handful of times. The chain joins TRBV7-9 to TRBJ2-1; D may be TRBD2 (5 bases). Germline lookup yields CDR1 SEHNR and CDR2 FQNEAQ (reference sequence). V was cut by 3 bases and J by 8 bases, with 8 bases left in between. This CDR3 region has 12 residues. The CDR3, as DNA: TGTGCCAGCAGCTTGAGGGTCGATGAGCAGTTCTTC. Amino acid sequence: CASSLRVDEQFF.

The J gene is TRBJ1-3, the V gene TRBV4-3, with D possibly matching TRBD1 (6 bases). The V gene's germline CDR1 is LGHNA and CDR2 YSLEER. CDR3 length: 16 amino acids. Trimming removed 5 bases at V and 2 bases at J, with 16 bases between. This CDR3 reads CASSKTTGTTGNTIYF. The CDR3 coding sequence is TGCGCCAGCAGCAAAACCACCGGGACAACTGGAAACACCATATATTTT.

This clone was detected only once. The J gene is TRBJ1-3, the V gene TRBV5-6, with 8 bases identical to TRBD1. Germline trimming cut 4 bases from V and 0 bases from J; bases unmatched to any gene: 9. The CDR3 spans 17 residues. Germline loops: CDR1 SGHDT, CDR2 YYEEEE. CDR3 residues: CASSRLGTGPSGNTIYF. CDR3 bases: TGTGCCAGCAGCCGGCTCGGGACAGGACCCTCTGGAAACACCATATATTTT.

This clone is a singleton in its sample. The CDR3 protein is CASSAQGITEAFF. The CDR3 DNA is TGTGCCAGCAGCGCGCAGGGAATCACTGAAGCTTTCTTT. V usage is TRBV13 and J usage is TRBJ1-1; maybe TRBD1 (5 bases). V was pared by 5 bases and J by 4 bases, with 11 bases between. The germline V gene encodes CDR1 PRHDT and CDR2 FYEKMQ (reference sequence). CDR3 length: 13 amino acids.

The J gene is TRBJ2-7, the V gene TRBV7-8; D is unresolved. Trimming took off 5 bases at V and 4 bases at J, with 9 bases between the two ends. CDR1 SGHVS and CDR2 FQNEAQ come from the germline V gene. This CDR3 is 12 amino acids long. The CDR3, as DNA: TGTGCCAGCAGCCAAACGCGTTACGAGCAGTACTTC. Protein sequence: CASSQTRYEQYF.

V and J are TRBV7-8 and TRBJ2-1; 9 bases are shared with TRBD2. The CDR3 length is 15 residues. Germline lookup yields CDR1 SGHVS and CDR2 FQNEAQ. V was clipped by 6 bases and J by 4 bases; unmatched bases: 7. This CDR3 reads CASRVGTSFYNEQFF. The CDR3 DNA sequence: TGTGCCAGCAGGGTAGGGACTAGCTTTTACAATGAGCAGTTCTTC.

The rearrangement uses TRBV24-1 and TRBJ2-1; TRBD2 agrees at 10 bases. The ends lost 2 bases at V and 10 bases at J; junction bases unmatched: 7. Germline assignment: CDR1 KGHDR and CDR2 SFDVKD. The length of the CDR3 is 15 residues. The CDR3 DNA reads as TGTGCCACCAGTGATTCGGCTAGCGGGAGTTGGGAGCAGTTCTTC. Translation gives CATSDSASGSWEQFF.

This chain connects TRBV19 to TRBJ1-6; unclear D gene. CDR1 is LNHDA, CDR2 SQIVND, per germline (reference sequence). V lost 3 bases and J lost 14, with 5 bases in between. The CDR3 loop spans 10 amino acids. CDR3 nucleotides: TGTGCCAGTAGTATCGTCTCCCTCCACTTT. Its translation: CASSIVSLHF. The whole variable domain, remainder taken from reference TRBV19 and TRBJ1-6, is DGGITQSPKYLFRKEGQNVTLSCEQNLNHDAMYWYRQDPGQGLRLIYYSQIVNDFQKGDIAEGYSVSREKKESFPLTVTSAQKNPTAFYLCASSIVSLHFGNGTRLTVT.

This clone was detected only a few times. The rearrangement joins TRBV28 to TRBJ1-2, with TRBD1 matching 8 bases. This CDR3 has 15 amino acids. Germline CDR1 is MDHEN and CDR2 is SYDVKM. The V and J ends lost 5 bases and 4 bases, in that order; junction bases with no gene match: 9. For the CDR3, the DNA is TGTGCCAGCAGTCCCCTCCGGACAGGGACCTATGGCTACACCTTC. It is translated as CASSPLRTGTYGYTF.

V gene TRBV10-3 combines with J gene TRBJ1-1; 7 bases are a match to TRBD1. Trimming removed 10 bases from V and 3 bases from J; junction bases left unmatched: 14. The CDR3 spans 15 residues. Germline V gene sequence: CDR1 ENHRY, CDR2 SYGVKD. CDR3 protein: CATLGQPNRDTEAFF. CDR3 nucleotide sequence: TGTGCCACCCTGGGACAGCCTAACCGGGACACTGAAGCTTTCTTT.

This clone appeared a few times. This rearrangement joins TRBV5-6 to TRBJ1-4; 7 bases fit TRBD1. Trimming at V came to 1 base and at J to 6 bases, leaving 9 bases not matched to a gene. This CDR3 has 16 residues. Germline-derived CDR1 and CDR2 are SGHDT and YYEEEE. The CDR3 coding sequence is TGTGCCAGCAGCTTGAAGCGAGGGACAGAAGATGAAAAACTGTTTTTT. Its translation: CASSLKRGTEDEKLFF.

As concerns this clone: Other DNA variants within this sample encode the same CDR3. This chain links TRBV18 with TRBJ2-7, with 13 nucleotides matching TRBD2. In germline, CDR1 is KGHSH, CDR2 LQKENI. The CDR3 is 16 residues long. V was pared by 3 bases and J by 0 bases, with 2 bases of the junction left unmatched. The CDR3 DNA follows: TGTGCCAGCTCACCCGGACTAGCGGGGGTCTCCTACGAGCAGTACTTC. It codes for CASSPGLAGVSYEQYF.

This chain links TRBV24-1 with TRBJ2-1, with 10 bases that match TRBD2. J lost 2 bases, V lost 7 bases, and 10 bases had no gene match. The CDR3 totals 17 residues. Per the germline V gene, CDR1 is KGHDR and CDR2 is SFDVKD. The CDR3 sequence: CATRMEEGTSAYNEQFF. In DNA form, the CDR3 reads TGTGCCACCAGGATGGAGGAAGGGACTAGCGCCTACAATGAGCAGTTCTTC.

V gene TRBV5-5 combines with J gene TRBJ1-1; 7 bases line up with TRBD1. Germline V lookup: CDR1 SGHKS, CDR2 YYEKEE (reference sequence). V lost 3 bases and J lost 10; bases outside the gene matches: 18. The CDR3 has 16 residues. The CDR3 spells CASSSSGTAINYGAFF. The CDR3 DNA reads as TGTGCCAGCAGCTCGTCCGGGACAGCGATAAATTATGGAGCTTTCTTT.

V and J are TRBV5-1 and TRBJ2-3, with D maybe TRBD1 (6 bases). The V and J ends lost 0 bases and 2 bases respectively, with 13 bases between them. The CDR3 spans 16 residues. Germline V CDR1 and CDR2: SGHRS, YFSETQ. CDR3 nucleotide sequence: TGCGCCAGCAGCTTGGGGGACAATTTCCCCACAGATACGCAGTATTTT. Translated, it gives CASSLGDNFPTDTQYF.

This clone was observed a single time. The chain is built from TRBV7-9 and TRBJ1-1, with D unresolved. The length of the CDR3 is 12 residues. V lost 6 bases and J 4 bases, leaving 9 bases between the germline ends. Germline CDR1 reads SEHNR; CDR2 reads FQNEAQ (reference sequence). Here the CDR3 DNA reads TGTGCCAGCAGGGGGAGTGGCACTGAAGCTTTCTTT. Its protein is CASRGSGTEAFF.

This clone was counted a few times. The V and J genes are TRBV6-6 and TRBJ2-4, with D perhaps matching TRBD2 (5 bases). The CDR3 loop spans 15 amino acids. Trimming shortened V by 0 bases and J by 11 bases, and 17 bases separated the two germline ends. The germline V gene has CDR1 MNHNY and CDR2 SVGAGI (reference sequence). For the CDR3, the DNA is TGTGCCAGCAGTTACTCGATGGCGGGCCAGGAGGTTCAGTACTTC. Amino acid sequence: CASSYSMAGQEVQYF.

The chain has TRBV18 and TRBJ2-2; weak D call: TRBD2 (5 bases). V dropped 2 bases and J dropped 4 bases, with 14 bases sitting between them. Germline loops: CDR1 KGHSH, CDR2 LQKENI. This CDR3 region has 16 residues. CDR3 sequence (DNA): TGTGCCAGCTCACCAGTTCAAGGCGGGCTCACCGGGGAGCTGTTTTTT. It codes for CASSPVQGGLTGELFF.

The V gene is TRBV6-1, the J gene TRBJ2-2; possible D gene TRBD1, 5 bases. This CDR3 has 15 residues. The germline V gene has CDR1 MNHNS and CDR2 SASEGT. The V and J ends lost 1 base and 4 bases respectively, with 10 bases between them. The CDR3 spells CASSEVGRGTGELFF. CDR3 in DNA: TGTGCCAGCAGTGAAGTGGGGCGCGGCACCGGGGAGCTGTTTTTT.

DNA of the CDR3: TGTGCCAGCAGATTAGCGGGGGCATCCTACGAGCAGTACTTC. Amino acid sequence: CASRLAGASYEQYF. The J gene is TRBJ2-7, the V gene TRBV6-5, with 9 bases fitting TRBD2. The junction had 4 bases not matched to a gene; V was cut back by 6 bases and J by 1 base. This CDR3 is 14 amino acids long. Germline loops: CDR1 MNHEY, CDR2 SVGAGI.

V usage is TRBV29-1 and J usage is TRBJ2-1; TRBD1 might be the D (6 bases). Germline V CDR1 and CDR2: SQVTM, ANQGSEA. V dropped 1 base and J dropped 2 bases, with 15 bases sitting between them. There are 16 residues in the CDR3. The CDR3, as DNA: TGCAGCGTTGAAGGGGGCGTCAGGGGACCCTACAATGAGCAGTTCTTC. This encodes CSVEGGVRGPYNEQFF.